This T cell receptor beta chain was obtained from a study of T cell repertoires and leukemia-associated antigens. Study-level information: Approximately 17 million effective reads came from all samples combined. General study findings and limits: V, J, VDJ and CDR3 counts did not differ significantly among groups.

From the 5' RACE reads, TCRdb called clonotypes with MiXCR, one entry per CDR3 protein. The sample records over 10,000 distinct CDR3 sequences, over 40% being singletons. The CD3+ T cells first had an overnight rest without serum. The CDR3 covers 18 residues. The V gene's germline CDR1 is SGHRS and CDR2 YFSETQ. Germline trimming cut 3 bases from V and 0 bases from J; bases unmatched to any gene: 11. Notes on this clonotype: The target antigen is unknown.

This clonotype originated in a female donor in good health. The chain employs TRBV5-1 and TRBJ2-5; 10 bases are a match to TRBD2. Material: CD3+ T cells sorted from blood and cultured. The CDR3, as DNA: TGCGCCAGCAGCTCCCCTAGCGGGAGCGCCCGATACCAAGAGACCCAGTACTTC. Translation gives CASSSPSGSARYQETQYF. Looking up the rest from reference TRBV5-1 and TRBJ2-5 gives the full variable domain: KAGVTQTPRYLIKTRGQQVTLSCSPISGHRSVSWYQQTPGQGLQFLFEYFSETQRNKGNFPGRFSGRQFSNSRSEMNVSTLELGDSALYLCASSSPSGSARYQETQYFGPGTRLLVL.